Given below is one T cell receptor beta chain in context. Its antigen remains undetermined. No base quality values were provided; no much bigger clone lies one nucleotide off. This record comes from a study of response to subunit inactivated influenza vaccine (dated by TCRdb to the late 2010s). For context, the study as a whole: To follow how T cells responded to a trivalent subunit inactivated influenza vaccine, the researchers relied on deep quantitative profiling of the T cell receptor repertoire.

Library prep was done by RT-PCR. The instrument was an Illumina HiSeq 2500. TCRdb ran its own pipeline on the public reads, namely fastp trimming at Q25 and MiXCR clone calling, and kept in-frame beta chains. Every CDR3 protein is listed once, alongside the most common genes and DNA of its rows. Recorded for this sample are roughly 650,000 distinct CDR3 sequences; around a sixth of them occurred a single time. The ten largest account for 11% of the sample. Beyond this particular receptor, the publication reports: According to the authors, only a limited number of new T cells may be recruited by each seasonal influenza vaccination.

Trimming removed 5 bases from V and 3 bases from J, leaving 16 bases between the germline ends. The CDR3 covers 16 residues, taking in both the cysteine and the phenylalanine. CDR3 DNA only is kept here, 48 bases in frame from base 1. CDR1 and CDR2 are read off the germline V gene as SGHTA and FQGNSA. This chain joins TRBV7-2 to TRBJ1-4; a confident D gene designation cannot be given. Sample: PBMCs from blood, taken 11 to 12 days after vaccination. The origin of this receptor is a man aged 45-65 years who received an inactivated influenza vaccine. Donor details come from another sample of the same person, matched by shared clones. Here the CDR3 is given as CASSPLPVRANEKLFF. In nucleotides, the sequence is TGTGCCAGCAGCCCGCTACCAGTGCGGGCTAATGAAAAACTGTTTTTT.